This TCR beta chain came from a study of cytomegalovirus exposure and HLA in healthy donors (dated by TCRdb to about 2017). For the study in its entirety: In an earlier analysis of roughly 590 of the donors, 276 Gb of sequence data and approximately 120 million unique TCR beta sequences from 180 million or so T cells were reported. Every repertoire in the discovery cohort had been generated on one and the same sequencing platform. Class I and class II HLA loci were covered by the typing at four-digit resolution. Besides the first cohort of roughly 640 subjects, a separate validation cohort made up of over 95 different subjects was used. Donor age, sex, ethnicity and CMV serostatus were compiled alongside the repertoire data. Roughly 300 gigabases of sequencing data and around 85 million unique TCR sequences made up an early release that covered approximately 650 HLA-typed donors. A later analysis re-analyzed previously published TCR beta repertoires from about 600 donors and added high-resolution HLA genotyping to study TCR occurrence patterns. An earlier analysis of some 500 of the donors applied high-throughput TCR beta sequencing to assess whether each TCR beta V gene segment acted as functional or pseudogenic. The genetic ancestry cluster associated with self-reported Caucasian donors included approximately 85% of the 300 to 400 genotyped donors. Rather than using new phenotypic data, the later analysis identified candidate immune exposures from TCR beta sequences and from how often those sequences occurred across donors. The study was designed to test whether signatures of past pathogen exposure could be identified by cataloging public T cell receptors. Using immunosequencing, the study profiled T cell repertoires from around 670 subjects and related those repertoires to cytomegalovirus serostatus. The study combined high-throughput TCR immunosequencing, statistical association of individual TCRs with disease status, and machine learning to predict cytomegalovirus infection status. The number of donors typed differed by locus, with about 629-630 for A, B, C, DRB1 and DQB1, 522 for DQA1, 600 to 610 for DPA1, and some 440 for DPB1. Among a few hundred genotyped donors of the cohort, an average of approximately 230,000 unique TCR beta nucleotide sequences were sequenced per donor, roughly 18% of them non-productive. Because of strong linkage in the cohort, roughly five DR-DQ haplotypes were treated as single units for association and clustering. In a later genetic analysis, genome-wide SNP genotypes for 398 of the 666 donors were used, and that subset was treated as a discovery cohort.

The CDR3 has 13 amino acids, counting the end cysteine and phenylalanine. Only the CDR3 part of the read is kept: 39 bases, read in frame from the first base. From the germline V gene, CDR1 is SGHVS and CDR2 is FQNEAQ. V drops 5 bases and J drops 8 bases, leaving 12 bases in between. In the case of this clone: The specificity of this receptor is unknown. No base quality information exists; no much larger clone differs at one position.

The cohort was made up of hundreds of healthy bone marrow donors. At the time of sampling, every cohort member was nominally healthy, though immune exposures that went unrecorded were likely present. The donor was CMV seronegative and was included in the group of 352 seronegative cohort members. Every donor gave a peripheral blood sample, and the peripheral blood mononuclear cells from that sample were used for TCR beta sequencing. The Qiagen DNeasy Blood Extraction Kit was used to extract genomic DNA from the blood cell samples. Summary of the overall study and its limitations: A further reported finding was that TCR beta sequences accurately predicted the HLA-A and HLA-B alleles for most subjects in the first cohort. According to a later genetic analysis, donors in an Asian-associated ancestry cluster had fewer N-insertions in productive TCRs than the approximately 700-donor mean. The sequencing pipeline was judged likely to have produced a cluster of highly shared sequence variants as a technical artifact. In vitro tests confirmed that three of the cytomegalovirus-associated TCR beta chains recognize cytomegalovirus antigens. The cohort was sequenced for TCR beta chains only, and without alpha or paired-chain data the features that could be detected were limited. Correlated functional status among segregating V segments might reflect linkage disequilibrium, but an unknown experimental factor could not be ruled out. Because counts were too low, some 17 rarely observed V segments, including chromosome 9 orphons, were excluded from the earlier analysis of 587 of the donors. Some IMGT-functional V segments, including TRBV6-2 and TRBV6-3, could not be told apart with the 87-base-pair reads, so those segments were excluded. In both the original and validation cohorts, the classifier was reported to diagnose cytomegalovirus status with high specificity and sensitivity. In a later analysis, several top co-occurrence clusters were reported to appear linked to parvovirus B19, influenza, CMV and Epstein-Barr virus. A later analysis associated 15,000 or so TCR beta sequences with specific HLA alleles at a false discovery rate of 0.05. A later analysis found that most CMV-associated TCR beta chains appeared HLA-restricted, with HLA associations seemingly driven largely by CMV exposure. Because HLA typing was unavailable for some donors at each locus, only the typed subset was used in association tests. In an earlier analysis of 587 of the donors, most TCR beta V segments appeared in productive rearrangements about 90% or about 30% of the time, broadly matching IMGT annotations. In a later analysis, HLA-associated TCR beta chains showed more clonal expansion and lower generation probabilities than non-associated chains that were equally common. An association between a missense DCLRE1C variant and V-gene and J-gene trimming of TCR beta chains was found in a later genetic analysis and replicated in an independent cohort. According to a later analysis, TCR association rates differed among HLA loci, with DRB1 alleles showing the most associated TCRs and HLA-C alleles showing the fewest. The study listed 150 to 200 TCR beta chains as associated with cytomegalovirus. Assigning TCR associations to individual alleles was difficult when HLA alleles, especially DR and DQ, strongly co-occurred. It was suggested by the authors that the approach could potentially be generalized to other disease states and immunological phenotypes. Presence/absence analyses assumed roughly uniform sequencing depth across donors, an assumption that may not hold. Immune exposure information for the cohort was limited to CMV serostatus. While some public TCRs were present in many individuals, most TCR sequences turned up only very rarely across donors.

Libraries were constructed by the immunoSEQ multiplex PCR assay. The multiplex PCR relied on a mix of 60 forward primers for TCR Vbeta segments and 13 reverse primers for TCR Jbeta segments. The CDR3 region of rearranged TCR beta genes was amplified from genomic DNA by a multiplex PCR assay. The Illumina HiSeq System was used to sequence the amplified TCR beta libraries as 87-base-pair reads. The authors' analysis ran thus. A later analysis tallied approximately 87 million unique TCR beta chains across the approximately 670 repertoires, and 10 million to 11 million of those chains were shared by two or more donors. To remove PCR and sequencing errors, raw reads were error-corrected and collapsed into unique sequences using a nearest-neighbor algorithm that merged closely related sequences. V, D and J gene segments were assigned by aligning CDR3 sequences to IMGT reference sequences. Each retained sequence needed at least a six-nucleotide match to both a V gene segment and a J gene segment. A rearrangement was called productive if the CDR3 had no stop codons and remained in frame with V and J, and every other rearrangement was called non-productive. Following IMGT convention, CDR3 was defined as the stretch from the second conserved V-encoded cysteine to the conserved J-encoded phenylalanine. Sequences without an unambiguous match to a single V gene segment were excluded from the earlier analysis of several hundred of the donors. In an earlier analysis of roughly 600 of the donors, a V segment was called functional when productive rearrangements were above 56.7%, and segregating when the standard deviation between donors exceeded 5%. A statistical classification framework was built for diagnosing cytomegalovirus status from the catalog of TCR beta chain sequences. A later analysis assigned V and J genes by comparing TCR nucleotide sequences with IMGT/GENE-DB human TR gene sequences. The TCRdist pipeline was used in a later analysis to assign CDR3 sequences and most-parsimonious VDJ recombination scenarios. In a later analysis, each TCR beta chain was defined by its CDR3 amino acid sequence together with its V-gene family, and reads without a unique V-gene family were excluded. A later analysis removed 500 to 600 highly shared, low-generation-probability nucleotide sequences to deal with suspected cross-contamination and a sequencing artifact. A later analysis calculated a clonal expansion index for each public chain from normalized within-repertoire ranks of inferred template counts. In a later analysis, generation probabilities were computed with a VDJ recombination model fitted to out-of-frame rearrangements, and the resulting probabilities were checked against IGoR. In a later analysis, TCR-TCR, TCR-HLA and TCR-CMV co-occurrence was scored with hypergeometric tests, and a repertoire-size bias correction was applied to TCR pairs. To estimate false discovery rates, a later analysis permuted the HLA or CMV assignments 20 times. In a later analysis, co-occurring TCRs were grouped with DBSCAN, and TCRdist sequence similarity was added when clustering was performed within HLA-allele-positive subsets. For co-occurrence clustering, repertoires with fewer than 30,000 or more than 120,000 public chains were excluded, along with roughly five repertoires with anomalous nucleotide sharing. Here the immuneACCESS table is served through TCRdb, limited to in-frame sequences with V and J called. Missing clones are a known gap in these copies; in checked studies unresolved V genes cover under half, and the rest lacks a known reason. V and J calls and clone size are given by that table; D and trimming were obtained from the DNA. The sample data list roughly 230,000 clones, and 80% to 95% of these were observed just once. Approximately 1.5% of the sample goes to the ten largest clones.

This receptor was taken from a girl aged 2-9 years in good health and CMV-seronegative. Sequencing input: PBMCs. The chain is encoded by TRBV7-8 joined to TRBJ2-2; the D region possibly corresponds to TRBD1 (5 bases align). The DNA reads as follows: TGTGCCAGCAGCCTAATCTCAGGGGGGGAGCTGTTTTTT. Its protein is CASSLISGGELFF. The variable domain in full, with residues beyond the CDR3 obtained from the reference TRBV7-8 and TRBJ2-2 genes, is GAGVSQSPRYKVAKRGQDVALRCDPISGHVSLFWYQQALGQGPEFLTYFQNEAQLDKSGLPSDRFFAERPEGSVSTLKIQRTQQEDSAVYLCASSLISGGELFFGEGSRLTVL.